This is a list of T cell receptor beta chains from one sample in a study of control samples from healthy donors and cancer patients. Assay used: immunoSEQ multiplex PCR; TCRdb lists only in-frame clones, some missing. The repertoire has 200,000 to 250,000 clones, roughly 94% of them found once; the top ten carry about 1.6%. Specimen: blood. The receptors originated from a man aged 50-60 years in good health. Each CDR3 is given with its conserved first and last residue. The order of the fields is J gene, V gene, D gene, clone size, CDR3 protein, CDR3 DNA. A D gene is named only where the DNA matches it firmly. The listing skips clone size in some rows; elsewhere it reads once, few, many or a size class.

TRBJ1-5	TRBV7-2	.	.	CASRGGLGQPQHF	TGTGCCAGCAGGGGGGGGCTGGGACAGCCCCAGCATTTT
TRBJ2-5	TRBV28	TRBD2	once	CASSFPGTSGGKETQYF	TGTGCCAGCAGTTTTCCAGGGACTAGCGGGGGGAAAGAGACCCAGTACTTC
TRBJ1-5	TRBV6-5	TRBD1	.	CASTARTGSRPQHF	TGTGCCAGCACCGCACGGACAGGCTCTAGACCCCAGCATTTT
TRBJ2-1	TRBV2	TRBD2	.	CASSAGGAYNEQFF	TGTGCCAGCAGTGCCGGGGGGGCTTACAATGAGCAGTTCTTC
TRBJ2-4	TRBV4-1	.	.	CASSLPLTKNIQYF	TGCGCCAGCAGCCTTCCATTGACCAAAAACATTCAGTACTTC
TRBJ2-5	TRBV27	.	.	CASSLYTPGGGPQETQYF	TGTGCCAGCAGTTTATATACTCCAGGGGGGGGACCTCAAGAGACCCAGTACTTC
TRBJ2-1	TRBV7-6	TRBD1	.	CASSEDRGDEQFF	TGTGCCAGCAGTGAGGACAGGGGCGATGAGCAGTTCTTC
TRBJ1-2	TRBV19	TRBD1	once	CASSPGTGPNYGYTF	TGTGCCAGTAGTCCCGGGACAGGGCCTAACTATGGCTACACCTTC
TRBJ2-2	TRBV7-9	TRBD1	.	CASSRLQGAGELFF	TGTGCCAGCAGCCGCCTACAGGGGGCCGGGGAGCTGTTTTTT
TRBJ1-3	TRBV6-5	.	.	CASSFGHGSGNTIYF	TGTGCCAGCAGTTTTGGACACGGCTCTGGAAACACCATATATTTT
TRBJ2-7	TRBV6-4	.	few	CASLGGSYEQYF	TGTGCCAGCCTGGGAGGCAGCTACGAGCAGTACTTC